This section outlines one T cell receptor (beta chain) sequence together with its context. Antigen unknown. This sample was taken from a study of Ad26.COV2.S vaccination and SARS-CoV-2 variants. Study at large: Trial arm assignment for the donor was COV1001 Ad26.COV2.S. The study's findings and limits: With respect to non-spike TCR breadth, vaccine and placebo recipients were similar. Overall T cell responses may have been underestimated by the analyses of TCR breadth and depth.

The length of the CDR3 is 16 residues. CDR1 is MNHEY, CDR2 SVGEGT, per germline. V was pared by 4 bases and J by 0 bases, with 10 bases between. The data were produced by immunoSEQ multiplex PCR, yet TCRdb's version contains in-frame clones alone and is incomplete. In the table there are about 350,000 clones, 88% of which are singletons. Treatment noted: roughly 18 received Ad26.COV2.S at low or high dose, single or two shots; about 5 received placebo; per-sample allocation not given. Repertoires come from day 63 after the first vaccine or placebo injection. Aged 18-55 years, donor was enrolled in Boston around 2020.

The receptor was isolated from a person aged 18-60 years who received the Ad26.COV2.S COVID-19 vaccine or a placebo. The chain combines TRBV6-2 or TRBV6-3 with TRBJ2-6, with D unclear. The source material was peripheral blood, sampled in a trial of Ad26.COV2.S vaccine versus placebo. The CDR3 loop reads CASSWSRISGANVLTF. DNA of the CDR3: TGTGCCAGCAGTTGGAGCCGGATCTCTGGGGCCAACGTCCTGACTTTC.